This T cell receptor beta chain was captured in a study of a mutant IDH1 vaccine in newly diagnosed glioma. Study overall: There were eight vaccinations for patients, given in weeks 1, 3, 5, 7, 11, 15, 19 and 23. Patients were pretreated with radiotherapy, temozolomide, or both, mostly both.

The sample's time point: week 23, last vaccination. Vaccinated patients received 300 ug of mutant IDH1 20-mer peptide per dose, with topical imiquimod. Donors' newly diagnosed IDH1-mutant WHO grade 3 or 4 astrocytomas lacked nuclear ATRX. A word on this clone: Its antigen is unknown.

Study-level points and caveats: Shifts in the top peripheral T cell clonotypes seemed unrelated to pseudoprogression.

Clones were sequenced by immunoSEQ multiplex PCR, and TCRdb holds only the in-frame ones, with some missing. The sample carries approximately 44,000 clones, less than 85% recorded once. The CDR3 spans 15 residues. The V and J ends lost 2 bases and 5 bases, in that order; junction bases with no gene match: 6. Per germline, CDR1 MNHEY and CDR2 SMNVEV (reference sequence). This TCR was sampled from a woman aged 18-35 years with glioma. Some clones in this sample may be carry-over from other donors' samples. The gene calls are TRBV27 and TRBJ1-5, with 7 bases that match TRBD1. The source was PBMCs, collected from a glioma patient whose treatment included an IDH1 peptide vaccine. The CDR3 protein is CASSLTGEEYQPQHF. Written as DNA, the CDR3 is TGTGCCAGCAGTTTAACAGGGGAGGAATATCAGCCCCAGCATTTT.